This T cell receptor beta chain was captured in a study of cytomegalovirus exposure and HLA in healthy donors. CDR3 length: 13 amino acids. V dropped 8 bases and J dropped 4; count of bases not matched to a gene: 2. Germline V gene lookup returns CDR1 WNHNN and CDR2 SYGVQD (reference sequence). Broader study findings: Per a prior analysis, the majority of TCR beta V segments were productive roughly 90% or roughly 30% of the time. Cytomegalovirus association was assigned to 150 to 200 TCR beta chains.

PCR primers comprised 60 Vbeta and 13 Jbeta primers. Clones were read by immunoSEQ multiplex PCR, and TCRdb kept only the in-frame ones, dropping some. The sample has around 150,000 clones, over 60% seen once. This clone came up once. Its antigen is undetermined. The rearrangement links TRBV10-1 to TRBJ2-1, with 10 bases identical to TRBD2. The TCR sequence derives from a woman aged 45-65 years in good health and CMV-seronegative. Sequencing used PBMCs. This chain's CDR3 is CASQLAGYNEQFF. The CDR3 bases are TGCGCCAGCCAACTAGCGGGGTACAATGAGCAGTTCTTC.